The clone carrying this T cell receptor (beta chain) was counted ten times or more. This sample is drawn from a study of metastatic and nonmetastatic thyroid tumors. Study-level information: The study looked at repertoires side by side in blood and in tumor or nodule tissue from malignant and benign thyroid patients.

This CDR3 is 13 amino acids long. CDR1 is SGHRS, CDR2 YFSETQ, per germline. Trimming removed 2 bases from V and 10 bases from J, with 10 bases in between. TCRdb re-clonotyped the PCR reads through MiXCR. The repertoire holds tens of thousands of clones, about 22% seen once, with 9% to 15% in the top ten. Among the patients, none had received any treatment before thyroid surgery. This TCR derives from a female donor with papillary thyroid cancer or a benign thyroid nodule (not recorded which). Some clones in this sample may be carry-over from other donors' samples. Sequencing was carried out using tumor tissue. The J gene is TRBJ1-6, the V gene TRBV5-1; D uncertain. The CDR3: CASSLEEDSPLHF. Written as DNA, the CDR3 is TGCGCCAGCAGCTTAGAGGAGGACTCACCCCTCCACTTT.